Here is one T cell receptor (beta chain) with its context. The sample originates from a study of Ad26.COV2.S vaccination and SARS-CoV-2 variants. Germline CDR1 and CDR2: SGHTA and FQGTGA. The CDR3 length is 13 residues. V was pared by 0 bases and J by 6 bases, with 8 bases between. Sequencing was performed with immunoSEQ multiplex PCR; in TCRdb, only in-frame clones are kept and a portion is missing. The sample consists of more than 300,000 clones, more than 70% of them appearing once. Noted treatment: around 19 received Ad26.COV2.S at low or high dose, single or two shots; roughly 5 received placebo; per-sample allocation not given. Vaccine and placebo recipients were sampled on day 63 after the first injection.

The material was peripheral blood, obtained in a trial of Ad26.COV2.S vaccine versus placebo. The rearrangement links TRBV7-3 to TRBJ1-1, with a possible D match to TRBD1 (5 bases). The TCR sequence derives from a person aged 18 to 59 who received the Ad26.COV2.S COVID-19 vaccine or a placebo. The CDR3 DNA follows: TGTGCCAGCAGCTTAACCCTAGGGGCTGAAGCTTTCTTT. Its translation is CASSLTLGAEAFF.